This TCR beta chain was recovered during a study of OX40 agonist ivuxolimab in advanced cancers. Overall study: Participants could have had prior anti-PD-1, anti-PD-L1 or anti-CTLA-4 therapy, and around 40% had some.

Sampled blood was obtained at baseline, cycle 4 day 1, and cycle 7 day 1. This CDR3 has 15 amino acids. Germline V gives CDR1 GTSNPN, CDR2 SVGIG (reference sequence). V lost 2 bases to trimming and J lost 5 bases, with 15 bases between them. The method was immunoSEQ multiplex PCR; TCRdb's version includes in-frame clones alone and lacks a portion of them. The data contain around 70,000 clones, 80% to 90% of them singletons. The receptor's source is an adult with an advanced solid tumor such as melanoma, head and neck, liver or kidney cancer. This specimen consisted of CD4+ or CD8+ T cells sorted from blood, obtained in a trial of the OX40 agonist ivuxolimab. J is TRBJ1-4 and V is TRBV30, with D possibly being TRBD1 (5 bases). The CDR3 sequence: CAWSSPRRGNEKLFF. The CDR3 region has the DNA TGTGCCTGGAGTTCACCGAGGCGGGGGAATGAAAAACTGTTTTTT.